Below, one TCR beta chain is given with its context. This entry is derived from a study of blood T cell repertoires in COVID-19. On the study more broadly: Samples of COVID-19 (acute and convalescent) were obtained from the United States, Italy and Spain. Sample material is recorded as cDNA or gDNA derived from T cells, B-cell-depleted T cells, or PBMCs.

Under the authors' procedure: Estimation of nucleated cell counts relied on the amplification of reference gene primers. The method was immunoSEQ multiplex PCR; TCRdb's version includes in-frame clones alone and lacks a portion of them. Clone size and V and J calls were adopted from that table, with D and trimming inferred from the DNA. Found here are approximately 50,000 clones, about nine tenths of them singletons; the top ten hold less than 30%. The origin of this receptor is a woman at least 80 years old with acute or convalescent COVID-19. The sequenced material came from peripheral blood.

CDR3 region: CASSQEVFQQGLEGYTF. The CDR3 DNA reads as TGTGCCAGCAGCCAAGAAGTTTTCCAACAGGGGCTGGAGGGCTACACCTTC. The chain couples TRBV4-2 to TRBJ1-2; 7 nucleotides align to TRBD1. The CDR3 is 17 amino acids. V was clipped by 0 bases and J by 8 bases; unmatched bases: 15. Germline lookup yields CDR1 LGHNA and CDR2 YNFKEQ.